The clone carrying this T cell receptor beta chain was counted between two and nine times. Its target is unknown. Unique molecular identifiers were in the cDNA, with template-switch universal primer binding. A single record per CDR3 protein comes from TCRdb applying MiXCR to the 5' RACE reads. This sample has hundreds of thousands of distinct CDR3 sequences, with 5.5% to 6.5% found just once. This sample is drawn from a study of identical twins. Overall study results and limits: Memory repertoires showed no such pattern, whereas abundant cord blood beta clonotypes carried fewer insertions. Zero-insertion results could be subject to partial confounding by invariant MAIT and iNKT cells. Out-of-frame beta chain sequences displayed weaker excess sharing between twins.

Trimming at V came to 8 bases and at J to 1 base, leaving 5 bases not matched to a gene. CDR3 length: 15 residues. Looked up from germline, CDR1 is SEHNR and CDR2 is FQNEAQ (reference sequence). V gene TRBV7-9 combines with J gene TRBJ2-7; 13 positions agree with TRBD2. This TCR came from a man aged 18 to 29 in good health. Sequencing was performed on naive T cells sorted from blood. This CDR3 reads CASDLLAGGSYEQYF. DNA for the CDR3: TGTGCCAGCGACCTACTAGCGGGAGGGTCCTACGAGCAGTACTTC.